The source of this T cell receptor (beta chain) is a study of blood T cell repertoires in COVID-19. V lost 0 bases and J lost 8; bases outside the gene matches: 9. Germline CDR1 reads SGDLS; CDR2 reads YYNGEE. The CDR3 is made up of 16 amino acids. Produced via immunoSEQ multiplex PCR; TCRdb's table is partial and in-frame only. The sample has about 230,000 clones; 80% to 90% are singletons. Sequenced material: peripheral blood. The source of this sequence is a man between 45 and 60 years old with COVID-19, enrolled during active disease. J is TRBJ1-4 and V is TRBV9, with 8 bases that match TRBD1. The DNA for the CDR3 is TGTGCCAGCAGCGTAGGACCGGGACAGGTACAAGAAAAACTGTTTTTT. Translated, it gives CASSVGPGQVQEKLFF.